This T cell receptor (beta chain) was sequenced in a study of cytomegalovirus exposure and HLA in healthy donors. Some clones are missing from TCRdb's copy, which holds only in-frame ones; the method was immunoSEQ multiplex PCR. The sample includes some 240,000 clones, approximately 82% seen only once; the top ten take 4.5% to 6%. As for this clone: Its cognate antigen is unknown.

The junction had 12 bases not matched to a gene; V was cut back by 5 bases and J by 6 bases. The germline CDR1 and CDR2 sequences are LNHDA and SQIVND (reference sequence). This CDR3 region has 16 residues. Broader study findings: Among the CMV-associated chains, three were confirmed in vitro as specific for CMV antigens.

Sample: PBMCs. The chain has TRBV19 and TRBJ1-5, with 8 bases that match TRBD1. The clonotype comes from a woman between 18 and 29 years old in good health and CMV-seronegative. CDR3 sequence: CASSLLAGGAGQPQHF. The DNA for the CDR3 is TGTGCCAGTAGTCTTCTGGCAGGGGGCGCGGGTCAGCCCCAGCATTTT.